This passage covers 8 T cell receptor beta chains from one sample sequenced in a study of identical twins (dated by TCRdb to between 2015 and 2016). The library was built by means of 5' RACE. Sequencing relied on an Illumina HiSeq 2000. In TCRdb, the public reads were trimmed at Q25 with fastp and aligned with MiXCR, with productive beta chains retained. Rows matching on CDR3 protein sequence are summarized as one entry with the most common DNA and genes. In all, the sample holds hundreds of thousands of distinct CDR3 sequences, and approximately 13% of those were seen once. 1.5% to 2% of the sample belongs to the ten largest clones. The sample also formed part of further work on yellow fever vaccine responses in identical twins.

The sample consisted of PBMCs. These receptors all stem from a young woman in good health.

V usage is TRBV7-8 and J usage is TRBJ1-1; D remains ambiguous. There are 16 residues in the CDR3. Germline CDR1 is SGHVS and CDR2 is FQNEAQ. Trimming pared 3 bases from V and 4 bases from J, leaving 18 bases between. The CDR3 DNA reads TGTGCCAGCAGCTTTTTGTACAGAAACTTGGTCACTGAAGCTTTCTTT. Amino acid sequence: CASSFLYRNLVTEAFF.

V and J are TRBV12-3 or TRBV12-4 and TRBJ2-7; D could derive from TRBD1 or TRBD2 (5 bases each). V was trimmed by 3 bases and J by 0 bases, leaving 12 bases between them. The CDR3 is 15 amino acids. The CDR3 region has the DNA TGTGCCAGCAGTTTTGGGGACCCAGACTCCTACGAGCAGTACTTC. Translating it yields CASSFGDPDSYEQYF.

The table lists this clonotype with many counts. The genes are TRBV5-1 and TRBJ2-1, with 10 bases lining up with TRBD2. The V gene's germline CDR1 is SGHRS and CDR2 YFSETQ. The CDR3 contains 17 residues. After removal of 3 bases from V and 4 bases from J, the junction contained 10 bases not matched to a gene. The CDR3 bases are TGCGCCAGCAGCTCCCCCCCGGGACTAGCGACATACAATGAGCAGTTCTTC. It translates to CASSSPPGLATYNEQFF.

The V call is TRBV12-5, the J call TRBJ1-3; no firm D call. Trimming left V 0 bases short and J 4 bases short, with 19 bases between. The CDR3 covers 18 residues. Germline V gene sequence: CDR1 LGHNT, CDR2 FRNRAP. CDR3 bases: TGTGCTAGTGGTTTGGTTTCGGTCAGTGTTGCAGCAGGAAACACCATATATTTT. Protein sequence: CASGLVSVSVAAGNTIYF.

The rearrangement links TRBV28 to TRBJ2-7; 10 bases map to TRBD1. Germline-derived CDR1 and CDR2 are MDHEN and SYDVKM. Trimming cost V 5 bases and J 2 bases; bases outside gene matches: 24. This CDR3 comprises 21 residues. CDR3 DNA: TGTGCCAGCAGTCGAAACCCAGGGGGATTCGGTCGGGACAGGGGCACCTACGAGCAGTACTTC. It codes for CASSRNPGGFGRDRGTYEQYF.

V is TRBV9 and J is TRBJ2-3; 7 bases fit TRBD1. Germline assignment: CDR1 SGDLS and CDR2 YYNGEE. V lost 4 bases and J lost 2; bases outside the gene matches: 10. The CDR3 extends over 16 amino acids. CDR3 coding DNA: TGTGCCAGCAGCCCGCAACAGGGGCTGGTCACAGATACGCAGTATTTT. Encoded protein: CASSPQQGLVTDTQYF.

Ten or more counts support this clonotype. This chain joins TRBV5-1 and TRBJ2-2; no firm D call. CDR3 length: 14 amino acids. V was clipped by 0 bases and J by 0 bases, with 3 bases between them. CDR1 is SGHRS and CDR2 is YFSETQ in the germline V gene. This chain's CDR3 is CASSLEPNTGELFF. DNA of the CDR3: TGCGCCAGCAGCTTGGAACCGAACACCGGGGAGCTGTTTTTT. The complete variable domain, with remaining parts taken from reference TRBV5-1 and TRBJ2-2, reads KAGVTQTPRYLIKTRGQQVTLSCSPISGHRSVSWYQQTPGQGLQFLFEYFSETQRNKGNFPGRFSGRQFSNSRSEMNVSTLELGDSALYLCASSLEPNTGELFFGEGSRLTVL.

The chain uses TRBV2 and TRBJ2-7; D uncertain. Trimming pared 8 bases from V and 2 bases from J, leaving 22 bases between. The CDR3 is made up of 16 amino acids. Germline assignment: CDR1 SNHLY and CDR2 FYNNEI. The CDR3 DNA sequence: TGTGCCAGCTTTCCGGCGTCCGGCTTAATCGCCTACGAGCAGTACGTC. Protein: CASFPASGLIAYEQYV.